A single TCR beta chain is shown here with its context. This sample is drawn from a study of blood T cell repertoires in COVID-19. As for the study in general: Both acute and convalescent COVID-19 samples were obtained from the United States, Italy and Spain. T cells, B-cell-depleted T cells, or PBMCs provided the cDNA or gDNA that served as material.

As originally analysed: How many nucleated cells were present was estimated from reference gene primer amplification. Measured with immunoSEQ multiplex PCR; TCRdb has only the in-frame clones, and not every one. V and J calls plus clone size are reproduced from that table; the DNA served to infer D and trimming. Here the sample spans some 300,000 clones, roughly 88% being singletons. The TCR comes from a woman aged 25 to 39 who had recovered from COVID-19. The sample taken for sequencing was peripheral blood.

The CDR3 bases are TGCGCCAGCAGCAGTAGACAGGGGACCGAGCAGTACTTC. Amino acids: CASSSRQGTEQYF. This chain joins TRBV5-1 and TRBJ2-7, with 8 positions matching TRBD1. After removal of 4 bases from V and 6 bases from J, the junction contained 6 bases not matched to a gene. CDR1 and CDR2 from the germline V gene are SGHRS and YFSETQ. This CDR3 has 13 amino acids.